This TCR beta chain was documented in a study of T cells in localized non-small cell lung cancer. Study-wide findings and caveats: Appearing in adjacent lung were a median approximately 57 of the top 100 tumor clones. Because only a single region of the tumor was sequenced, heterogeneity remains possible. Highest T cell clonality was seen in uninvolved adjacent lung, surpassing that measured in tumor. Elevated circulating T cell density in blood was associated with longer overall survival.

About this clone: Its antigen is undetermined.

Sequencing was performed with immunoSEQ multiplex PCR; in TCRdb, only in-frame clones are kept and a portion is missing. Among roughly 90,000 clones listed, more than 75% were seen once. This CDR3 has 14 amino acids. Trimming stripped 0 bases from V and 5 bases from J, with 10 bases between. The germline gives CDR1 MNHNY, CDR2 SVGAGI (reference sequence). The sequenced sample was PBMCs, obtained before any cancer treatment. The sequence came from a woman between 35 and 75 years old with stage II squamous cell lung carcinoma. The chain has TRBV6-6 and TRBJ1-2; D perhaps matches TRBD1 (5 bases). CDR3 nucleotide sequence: TGTGCCAGCAGTTACTCGGTCAGGGAGTATGGCTACACCTTC. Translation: CASSYSVREYGYTF.